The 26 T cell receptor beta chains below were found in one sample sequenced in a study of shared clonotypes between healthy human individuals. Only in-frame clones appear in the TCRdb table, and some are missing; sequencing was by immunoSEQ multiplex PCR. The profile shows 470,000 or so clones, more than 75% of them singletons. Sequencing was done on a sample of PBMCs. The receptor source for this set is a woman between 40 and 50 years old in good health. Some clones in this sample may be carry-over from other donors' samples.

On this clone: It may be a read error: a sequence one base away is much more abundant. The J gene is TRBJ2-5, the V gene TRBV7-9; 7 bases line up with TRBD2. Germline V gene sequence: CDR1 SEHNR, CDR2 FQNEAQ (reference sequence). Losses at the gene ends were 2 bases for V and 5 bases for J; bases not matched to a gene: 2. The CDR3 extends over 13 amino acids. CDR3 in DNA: TGTGCCAGCAGCTTATTCGGGGGGGAGACCCAGTACTTC. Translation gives CASSLFGGETQYF.

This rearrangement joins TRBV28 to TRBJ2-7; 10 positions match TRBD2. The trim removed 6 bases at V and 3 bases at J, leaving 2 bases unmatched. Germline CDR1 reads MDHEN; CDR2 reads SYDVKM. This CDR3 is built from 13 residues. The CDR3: CASRSSGSYEQYF. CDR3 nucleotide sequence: TGTGCCAGCAGATCTAGCGGGAGCTACGAGCAGTACTTC.

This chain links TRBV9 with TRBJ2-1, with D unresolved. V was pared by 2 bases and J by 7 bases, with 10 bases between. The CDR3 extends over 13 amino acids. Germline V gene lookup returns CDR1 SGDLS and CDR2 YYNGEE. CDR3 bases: TGTGCCAGCAGCGTTCAAGCCCTTAATGAGCAGTTCTTC. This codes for CASSVQALNEQFF.

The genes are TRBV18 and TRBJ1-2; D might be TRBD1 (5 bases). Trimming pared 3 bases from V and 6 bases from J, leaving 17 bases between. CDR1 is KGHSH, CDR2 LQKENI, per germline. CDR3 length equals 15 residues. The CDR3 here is CASSPGRGTIDGYTF. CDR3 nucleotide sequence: TGTGCCAGCTCACCGGGACGAGGAACTATCGATGGCTACACCTTC.

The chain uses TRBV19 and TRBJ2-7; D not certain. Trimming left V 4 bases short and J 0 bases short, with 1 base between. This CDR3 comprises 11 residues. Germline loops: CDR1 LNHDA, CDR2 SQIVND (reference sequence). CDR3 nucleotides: TGTGCCAGTAGTAACTCCTACGAGCAGTACTTC. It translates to CASSNSYEQYF. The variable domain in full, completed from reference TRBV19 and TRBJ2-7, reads DGGITQSPKYLFRKEGQNVTLSCEQNLNHDAMYWYRQDPGQGLRLIYYSQIVNDFQKGDIAEGYSVSREKKESFPLTVTSAQKNPTAFYLCASSNSYEQYFGPGTRLTVT.

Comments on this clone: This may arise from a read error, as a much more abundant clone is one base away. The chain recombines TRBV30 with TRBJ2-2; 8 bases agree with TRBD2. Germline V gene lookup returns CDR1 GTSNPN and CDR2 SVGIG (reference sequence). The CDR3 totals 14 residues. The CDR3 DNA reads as TGTACCTGGAGTAACGGGAGGGACACCGGGGAGCTGTTTTTT. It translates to CTWSNGRDTGELFF.

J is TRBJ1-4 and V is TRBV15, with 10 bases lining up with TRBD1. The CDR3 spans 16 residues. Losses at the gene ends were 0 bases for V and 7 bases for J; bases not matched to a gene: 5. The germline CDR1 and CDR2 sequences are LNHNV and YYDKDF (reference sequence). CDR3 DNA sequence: TGTGCCACCAGCAGAGATAGACAGGGGGCCCGTGAAAAACTGTTTTTT. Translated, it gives CATSRDRQGAREKLFF.

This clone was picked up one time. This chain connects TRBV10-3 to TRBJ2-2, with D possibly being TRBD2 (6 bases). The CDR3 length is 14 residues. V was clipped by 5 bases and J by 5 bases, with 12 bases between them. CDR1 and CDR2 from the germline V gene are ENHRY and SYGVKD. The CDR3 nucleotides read TGTGCCATCAGTTACACGGCGGGGACCGGGGAGCTGTTTTTT. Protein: CAISYTAGTGELFF.

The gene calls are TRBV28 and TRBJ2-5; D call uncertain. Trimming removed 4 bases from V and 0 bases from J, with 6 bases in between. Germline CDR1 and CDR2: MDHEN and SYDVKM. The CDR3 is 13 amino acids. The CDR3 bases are TGTGCCAGCAGTTGGGCGTACCAAGAGACCCAGTACTTC. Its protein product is CASSWAYQETQYF.

CDR3 sequence: CASSLSRASGANVLTF. The CDR3 region has the DNA TGCGCCAGCAGCTTGAGCCGGGCTTCTGGGGCCAACGTCCTGACTTTC. This chain connects TRBV5-1 to TRBJ2-6; D not resolved. Germline CDR1 reads SGHRS; CDR2 reads YFSETQ. Trimming took 1 base from V and 1 from J, leaving 9 bases between them. The CDR3 extends over 16 amino acids. Full variable domain (remainder filled in from reference TRBV5-1 and TRBJ2-6): KAGVTQTPRYLIKTRGQQVTLSCSPISGHRSVSWYQQTPGQGLQFLFEYFSETQRNKGNFPGRFSGRQFSNSRSEMNVSTLELGDSALYLCASSLSRASGANVLTFGAGSRLTVL.

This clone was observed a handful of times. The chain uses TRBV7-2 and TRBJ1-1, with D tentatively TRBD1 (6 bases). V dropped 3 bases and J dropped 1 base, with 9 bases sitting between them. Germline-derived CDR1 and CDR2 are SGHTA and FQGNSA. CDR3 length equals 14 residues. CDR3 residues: CASSFYRENTEAFF. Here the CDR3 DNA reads TGTGCCAGCAGCTTTTACAGGGAGAACACTGAAGCTTTCTTT.

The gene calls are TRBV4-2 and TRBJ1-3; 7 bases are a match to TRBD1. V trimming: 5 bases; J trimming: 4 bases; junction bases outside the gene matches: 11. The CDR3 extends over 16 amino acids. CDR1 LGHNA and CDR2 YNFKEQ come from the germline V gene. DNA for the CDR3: TGTGCCAGCAGCAGGGGACAGTTGAATGACGGAAACACCATATATTTT. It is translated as CASSRGQLNDGNTIYF.

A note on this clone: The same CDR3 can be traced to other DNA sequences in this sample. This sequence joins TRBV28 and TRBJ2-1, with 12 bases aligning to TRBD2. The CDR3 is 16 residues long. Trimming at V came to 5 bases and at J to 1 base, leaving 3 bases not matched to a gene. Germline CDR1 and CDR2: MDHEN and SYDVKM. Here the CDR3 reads CASSPLAGGSYNEQFF. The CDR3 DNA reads TGTGCCAGCAGTCCACTAGCGGGAGGTTCCTACAATGAGCAGTTCTTC.

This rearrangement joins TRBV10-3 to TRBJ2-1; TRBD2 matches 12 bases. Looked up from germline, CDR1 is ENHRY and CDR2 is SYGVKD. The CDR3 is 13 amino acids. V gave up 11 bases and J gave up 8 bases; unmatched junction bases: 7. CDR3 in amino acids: CALAGGLGHEQFF. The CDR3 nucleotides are TGTGCCCTAGCGGGAGGGCTGGGGCATGAGCAGTTCTTC.

CDR3 residues: CASSMGGTSNQPQHF. CDR3 sequence (DNA): TGTGCCAGCAGCATGGGAGGGACTAGCAATCAGCCCCAGCATTTT. The V gene is TRBV5-4, the J gene TRBJ1-5, with D tentatively TRBD1 (5 bases). The CDR3 has 15 amino acids. Germline V gene data show CDR1 as SGHNT and CDR2 as YYREEE (reference sequence). Trimming took 4 bases from V and 0 from J, leaving 11 bases between them.

The CDR3 DNA is TGTGCCAGCCGGTGGCTTGGAAACACCATATATTTT. This encodes CASRWLGNTIYF. The V gene is TRBV6-1, the J gene TRBJ1-3; D remains ambiguous. Germline V gene sequence: CDR1 MNHNS, CDR2 SASEGT. CDR3 length equals 12 residues. Trimming removed 8 bases at V and 3 bases at J, with 8 bases between.

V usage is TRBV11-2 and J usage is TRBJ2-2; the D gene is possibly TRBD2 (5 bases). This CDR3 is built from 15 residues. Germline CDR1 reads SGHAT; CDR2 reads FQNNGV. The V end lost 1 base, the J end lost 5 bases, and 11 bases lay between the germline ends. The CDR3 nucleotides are TGTGCCAGCAGCTTAGCCGCGGGTGGGACCGGGGAGCTGTTTTTT. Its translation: CASSLAAGGTGELFF.

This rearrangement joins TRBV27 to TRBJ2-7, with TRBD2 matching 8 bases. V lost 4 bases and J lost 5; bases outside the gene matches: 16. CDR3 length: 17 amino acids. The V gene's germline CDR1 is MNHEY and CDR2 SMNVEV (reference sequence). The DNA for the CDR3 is TGTGCCAGCAGTTCCCTCCAAGCGGGAGTAATTAACAACGAGCAGTACTTC. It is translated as CASSSLQAGVINNEQYF.

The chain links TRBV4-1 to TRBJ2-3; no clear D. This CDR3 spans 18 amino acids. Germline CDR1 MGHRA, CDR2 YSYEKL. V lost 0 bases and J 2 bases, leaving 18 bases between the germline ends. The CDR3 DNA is TGCGCCAGCAGCCAAGAACCCGGCCCTGGACCAGACACAGATACGCAGTATTTT. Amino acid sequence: CASSQEPGPGPDTDTQYF.

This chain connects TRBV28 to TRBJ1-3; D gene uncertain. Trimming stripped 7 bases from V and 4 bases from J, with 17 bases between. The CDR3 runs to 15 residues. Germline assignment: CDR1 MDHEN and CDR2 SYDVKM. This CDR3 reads CASTEGPTGGNTIYF. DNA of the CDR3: TGTGCCAGCACCGAAGGGCCAACTGGGGGAAACACCATATATTTT.

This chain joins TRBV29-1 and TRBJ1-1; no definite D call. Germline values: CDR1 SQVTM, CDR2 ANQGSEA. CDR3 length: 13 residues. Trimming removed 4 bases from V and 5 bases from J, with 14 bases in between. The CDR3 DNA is TGCAGCGTTGCCGGTGGAAGAGGGACTGAAGCTTTCTTT. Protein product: CSVAGGRGTEAFF.

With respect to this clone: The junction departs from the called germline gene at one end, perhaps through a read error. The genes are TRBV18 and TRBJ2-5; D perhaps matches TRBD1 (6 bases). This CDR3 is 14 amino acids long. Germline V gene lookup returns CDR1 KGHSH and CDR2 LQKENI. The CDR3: CASSPAGGREAQYF. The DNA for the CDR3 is TGTGCCAGCTCACCGGCTGGGGGCAGAGAGGCCCAGTACTTC.

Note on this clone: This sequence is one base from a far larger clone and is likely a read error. The CDR3 sequence is CASDGGYGQYF. Here the CDR3 DNA reads TGTGCCAGTGATGGGGGGTACGGGCAGTACTTC. This sequence joins TRBV19 and TRBJ2-7; D is perhaps TRBD2 (6 bases). The V gene's germline CDR1 is LNHDA and CDR2 SQIVND (reference sequence). This CDR3 has 11 residues.

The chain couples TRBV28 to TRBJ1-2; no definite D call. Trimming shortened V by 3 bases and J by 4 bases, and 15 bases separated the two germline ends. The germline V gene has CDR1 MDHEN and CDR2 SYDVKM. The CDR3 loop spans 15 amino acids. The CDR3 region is CASSLGFGQAYGYTF. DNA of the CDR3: TGTGCCAGCAGTTTGGGGTTTGGGCAGGCCTATGGCTACACCTTC.

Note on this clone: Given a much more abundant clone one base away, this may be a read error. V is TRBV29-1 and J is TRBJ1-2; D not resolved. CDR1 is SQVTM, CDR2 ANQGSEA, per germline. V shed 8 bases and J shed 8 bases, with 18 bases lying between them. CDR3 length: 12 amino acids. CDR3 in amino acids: CSIGVQREGYTF. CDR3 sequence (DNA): TGCAGCATTGGCGTACAACGGGAAGGCTACACCTTC.

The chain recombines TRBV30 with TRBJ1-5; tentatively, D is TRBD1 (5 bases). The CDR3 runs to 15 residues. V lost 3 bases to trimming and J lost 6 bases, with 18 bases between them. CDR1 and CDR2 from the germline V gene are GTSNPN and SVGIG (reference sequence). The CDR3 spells CAWRSGTDLAQPQHF. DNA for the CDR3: TGTGCCTGGAGGTCCGGGACCGATCTCGCTCAGCCCCAGCATTTT.